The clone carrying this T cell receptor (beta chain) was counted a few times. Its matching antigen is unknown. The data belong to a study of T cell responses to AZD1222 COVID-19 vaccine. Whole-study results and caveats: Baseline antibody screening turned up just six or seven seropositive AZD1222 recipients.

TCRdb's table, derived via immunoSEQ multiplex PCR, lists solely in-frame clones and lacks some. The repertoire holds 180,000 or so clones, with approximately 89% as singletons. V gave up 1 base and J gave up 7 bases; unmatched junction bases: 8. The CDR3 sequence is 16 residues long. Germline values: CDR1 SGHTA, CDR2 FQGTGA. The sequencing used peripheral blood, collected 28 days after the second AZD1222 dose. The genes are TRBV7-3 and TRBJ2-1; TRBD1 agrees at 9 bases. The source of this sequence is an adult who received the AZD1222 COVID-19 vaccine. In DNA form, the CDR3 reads TGTGCCAGCAGCTTAAAAGGGACAGGGAGTGGGAATGAGCAGTTCTTC. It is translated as CASSLKGTGSGNEQFF.